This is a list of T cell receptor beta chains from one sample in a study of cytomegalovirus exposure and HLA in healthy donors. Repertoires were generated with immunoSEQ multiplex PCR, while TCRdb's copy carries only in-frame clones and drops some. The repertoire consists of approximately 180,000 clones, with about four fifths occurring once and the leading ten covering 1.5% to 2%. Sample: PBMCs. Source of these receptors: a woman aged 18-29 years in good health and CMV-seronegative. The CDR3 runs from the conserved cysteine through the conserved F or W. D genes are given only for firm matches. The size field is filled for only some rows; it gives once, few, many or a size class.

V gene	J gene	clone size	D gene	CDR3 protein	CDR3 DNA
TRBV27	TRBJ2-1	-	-	CASSLFASGNEQFF	TGTGCCAGCAGTTTATTCGCCTCGGGGAATGAGCAGTTCTTC
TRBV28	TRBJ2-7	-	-	CASSSPGLILYEQYF	TGTGCCAGCAGTTCCCCGGGACTCATACTCTACGAGCAGTACTTC
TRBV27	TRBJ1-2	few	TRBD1	CASSATGYGYTF	TGTGCCAGCAGTGCGACAGGGTATGGCTACACCTTC
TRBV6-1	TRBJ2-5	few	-	CASSDSLVTQYF	TGTGCCAGCAGTGATAGTTTGGTGACCCAGTACTTC
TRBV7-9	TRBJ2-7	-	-	CASSLGSGLASYEQYF	TGTGCCAGCAGCTTAGGTTCGGGACTCGCTTCCTACGAGCAGTACTTC
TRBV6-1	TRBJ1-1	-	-	CASSRHEGTEAFF	TGTGCCAGCAGCCGGCACGAGGGCACTGAAGCTTTCTTT
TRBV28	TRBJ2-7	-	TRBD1	CASTPGTVGTWNF	TGTGCCAGCACTCCCGGGACAGTAGGAACCTGGAACTTC
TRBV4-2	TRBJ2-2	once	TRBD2	CASSQDGVGLAVTGELFF	TGTGCCAGCAGCCAAGATGGGGTGGGGCTAGCGGTCACCGGGGAGCTGTTTTTT
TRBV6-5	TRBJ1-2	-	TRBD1	CASSTGGYGYTF	TGTGCCAGCAGTACAGGGGGCTATGGCTACACCTTC
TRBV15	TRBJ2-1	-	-	CATSMEANNEQFF	TGTGCCACCAGCATGGAGGCAAACAATGAGCAGTTCTTC
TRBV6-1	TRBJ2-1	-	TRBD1	CASNRDRYNEQFF	TGTGCCAGCAATCGGGACAGATACAATGAGCAGTTCTTC
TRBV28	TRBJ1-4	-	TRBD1	CASGKTGADEKLFF	TGTGCCAGCGGAAAGACAGGGGCGGATGAAAAACTGTTTTTT
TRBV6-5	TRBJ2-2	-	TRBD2	CASESSGSTGELFF	TGTGCCAGCGAGAGTAGCGGGAGCACCGGGGAGCTGTTTTTT
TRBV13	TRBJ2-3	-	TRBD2	CASSPFAGEGPDTQYF	TGTGCCAGCAGCCCTTTTGCGGGAGAAGGCCCAGATACGCAGTATTTT
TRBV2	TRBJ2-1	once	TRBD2	CASRAPSGESSYNEQFF	TGTGCCAGCAGAGCCCCTAGCGGGGAGAGCTCCTACAATGAGCAGTTCTTC
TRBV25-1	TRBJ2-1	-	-	CASSEYFAGRNNEQFF	TGTGCCAGCAGTGAATATTTTGCGGGAAGGAACAATGAGCAGTTCTTC
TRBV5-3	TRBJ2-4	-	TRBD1	CARSLELRTGQYF	TGTGCCAGAAGCTTGGAACTCCGGACAGGTCAGTACTTC
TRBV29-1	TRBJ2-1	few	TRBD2	CSALGLAGVSEQFF	TGCAGCGCGCTGGGACTAGCGGGAGTAAGTGAGCAGTTCTTC
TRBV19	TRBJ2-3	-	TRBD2	CATGTSGRTDTQYF	TGTGCCACCGGGACTAGCGGGAGGACAGATACGCAGTATTTT
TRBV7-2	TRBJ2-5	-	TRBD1	CASSRPTGTDQETQYF	TGTGCCAGCAGCCGACCCACCGGGACAGACCAAGAGACCCAGTACTTC
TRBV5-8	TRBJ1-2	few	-	CASSTDSLYGYTF	TGTGCCAGCAGCACAGACAGCCTCTATGGCTACACCTTC
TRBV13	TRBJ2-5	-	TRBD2	CASSAGPGGPREETQYF	TGTGCCAGCAGCGCGGGCCCGGGGGGGCCCCGGGAAGAGACCCAGTACTTC
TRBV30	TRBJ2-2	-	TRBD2	CAWSPGTSGIYTGELFF	TGTGCCTGGAGCCCCGGGACTAGCGGGATTTACACCGGGGAGCTGTTTTTT
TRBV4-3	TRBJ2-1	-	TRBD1	CASSRQPGTGLRNEQFF	TGCGCCAGCAGCCGCCAACCAGGGACAGGGCTTAGGAATGAGCAGTTCTTC
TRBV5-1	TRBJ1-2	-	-	CASSIQTNYGYTF	TGCGCCAGCAGTATTCAGACAAACTATGGCTACACCTTC
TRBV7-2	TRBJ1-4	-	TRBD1	CASRTGVENEKLFF	TGTGCCAGTCGCACAGGGGTTGAGAATGAAAAACTGTTTTTT
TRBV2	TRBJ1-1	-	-	CASSGPVMNTEAFF	TGTGCCAGCAGTGGTCCGGTCATGAACACTGAAGCTTTCTTT
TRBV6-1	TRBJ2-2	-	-	CASSESGWGYTGELFF	TGTGCCAGCAGTGAGTCCGGGTGGGGCTACACCGGGGAGCTGTTTTTT
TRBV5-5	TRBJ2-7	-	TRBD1	CASSKGQGAYEQYF	TGTGCCAGCAGCAAGGGACAGGGGGCCTACGAGCAGTACTTC
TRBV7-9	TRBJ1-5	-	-	CASSLMADQPQHF	TGTGCCAGCAGCTTAATGGCGGATCAGCCCCAGCATTTT
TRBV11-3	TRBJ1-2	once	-	CASSLGPSRGYTF	TGTGCCAGCAGCTTAGGGCCCTCTAGGGGCTACACCTTC
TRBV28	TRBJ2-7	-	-	CASNSGGGPSSYEQYF	TGTGCCAGCAATTCGGGGGGCGGGCCGAGCTCCTACGAGCAGTACTTC
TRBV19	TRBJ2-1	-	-	CASSRDTPPYNEQFF	TGTGCCAGTAGTAGGGACACCCCACCATACAATGAGCAGTTCTTC
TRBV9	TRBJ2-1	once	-	CASSNQGNNEQFF	TGTGCCAGCAGCAACCAGGGAAACAATGAGCAGTTCTTC
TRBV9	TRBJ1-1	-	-	CASSELGNTEAFF	TGTGCCAGCAGCGAGCTAGGAAACACTGAAGCTTTCTTT
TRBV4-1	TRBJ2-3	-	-	CASSQGSSPSTDTQYF	TGCGCCAGCAGCCAAGGGAGCAGCCCTAGCACAGATACGCAGTATTTT
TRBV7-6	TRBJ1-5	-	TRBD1	CASSPLHRGNSNQPQHF	TGTGCCAGCAGCCCACTGCACAGGGGCAATAGCAATCAGCCCCAGCATTTT
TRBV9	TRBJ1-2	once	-	CASSPHFPPSNYGYTF	TGTGCCAGCAGCCCCCATTTCCCGCCCAGTAACTATGGCTACACCTTC
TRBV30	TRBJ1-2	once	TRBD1	CACYPGQGGYGYTF	TGTGCCTGTTATCCCGGACAGGGAGGTTATGGCTACACCTTC
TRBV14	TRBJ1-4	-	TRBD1	CASSFYRGGKLFF	TGTGCCAGCAGCTTCTACAGGGGGGGAAAACTGTTTTTT
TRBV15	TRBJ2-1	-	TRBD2	CATSREVAGGGNEQFF	TGTGCCACCAGCAGAGAGGTAGCGGGAGGCGGGAATGAGCAGTTCTTC
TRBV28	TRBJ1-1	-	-	CASRPPAGNTEAFF	TGTGCCAGCAGGCCCCCCGCAGGGAACACTGAAGCTTTCTTT
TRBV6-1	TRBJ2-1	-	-	CASSEGGGRRQFF	TGTGCCAGCAGTGAAGGTGGTGGGAGGCGGCAGTTCTTC
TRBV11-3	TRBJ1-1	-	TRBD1	CASSSHLQGATSYTEAFF	TGTGCCAGCAGCTCACACCTACAGGGGGCTACCTCTTACACTGAAGCTTTCTTT
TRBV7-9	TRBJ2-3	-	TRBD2	CASGLAGGPGDTQYF	TGTGCCAGCGGCCTAGCGGGAGGGCCGGGAGATACGCAGTATTTT
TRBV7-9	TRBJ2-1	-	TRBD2	CASSTLAGGIGEQFF	TGTGCCAGCAGCACTTTAGCGGGAGGGATCGGTGAGCAGTTCTTC
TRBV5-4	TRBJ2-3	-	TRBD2	CASSLDLAGATDTQYF	TGTGCCAGCAGCTTGGATCTAGCGGGGGCCACAGATACGCAGTATTTT
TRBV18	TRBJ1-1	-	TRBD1	CASQGQGNTEAFF	TGTGCCAGCCAGGGACAGGGGAACACTGAAGCTTTCTTT
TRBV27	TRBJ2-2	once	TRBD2	CASSPGNSGKMAGELFF	TGTGCCAGCAGTCCCGGAAATAGCGGGAAGATGGCCGGGGAGCTGTTTTTT
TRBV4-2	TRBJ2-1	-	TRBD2	CASSRHLGLAGGAEQFF	TGTGCCAGCAGCCGTCATCTTGGACTAGCGGGGGGTGCTGAGCAGTTCTTC
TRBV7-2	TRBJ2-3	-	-	CASSRRDSRTDTQYF	TGTGCCAGCAGCCGCCGGGACTCCCGCACAGATACGCAGTATTTT